These 23 T cell receptor beta chains share one sample of origin, sequenced in a study of blood T cell repertoires in COVID-19. Here immunoSEQ multiplex PCR was the method, and the copy in TCRdb shows in-frame clones only, minus some. The sample contains nearly 80,000 clones, 75% to 95% of which appear only once. The sequenced material came from peripheral blood. The receptors stem from a woman of 80 years or more with acute or convalescent COVID-19.

This clone has a single count. V usage is TRBV27 and J usage is TRBJ2-7; D perhaps matches TRBD1 (6 bases). Trimming pared 3 bases from V and 1 base from J, leaving 7 bases between. The CDR3 loop spans 13 amino acids. Germline assignment: CDR1 MNHEY and CDR2 SMNVEV (reference sequence). The CDR3 loop reads CASSLGQSYEQYF. DNA of the CDR3: TGTGCCAGCAGTTTGGGACAATCCTACGAGCAGTACTTC.

This clone appeared once. The chain links TRBV3-1 (or the pseudogene TRBV3-2) to TRBJ1-6, with TRBD1 matching 9 bases. The junction had 5 bases not matched to a gene; V was cut back by 8 bases and J by 6 bases. The length of the CDR3 is 14 residues. The germline gives CDR1 LGHDT, CDR2 YNNKEL (reference sequence). CDR3 coding DNA: TGTGCCAGCGGACAGGGGCCCGGTAATTCACCCCTCCACTTT. This gives the protein CASGQGPGNSPLHF.

This clone was picked up one time. The CDR3 protein is CASSVDGAITDTQYF. CDR3 coding DNA: TGTGCCAGCAGCGTAGACGGAGCCATCACAGATACGCAGTATTTT. The rearrangement uses TRBV9 and TRBJ2-3; D call uncertain. This CDR3 region has 15 residues. V dropped 0 bases and J dropped 2 bases, with 10 bases sitting between them. CDR1 SGDLS and CDR2 YYNGEE come from the germline V gene.

The sample holds one count of this clone. The chain employs TRBV1 and TRBJ2-7; no DNA check was done on the table's D call, TRBD2. TRBV1 has pseudogene status. CDR3 length: 16 residues. The chain's CDR3 is CTSSPTGLAETYEQYF. CDR3 nucleotides: TGCACCAGCAGCCCCACGGGACTAGCGGAAACCTACGAGCAGTACTTC.

This clone was counted a few times. J is TRBJ2-2 and V is TRBV9, with D maybe TRBD2 (5 bases). Trimming stripped 0 bases from V and 6 bases from J, with 9 bases between. The CDR3 extends over 14 amino acids. Germline lookup yields CDR1 SGDLS and CDR2 YYNGEE. The CDR3 loop reads CASSVVPSPGELFF. The CDR3 nucleotides read TGTGCCAGCAGCGTAGTCCCTAGCCCCGGGGAGCTGTTTTTT.

The chain links TRBV5-6 to TRBJ1-1; tentative D call: TRBD1 (5 bases). There are 13 residues in the CDR3. The V end was cut by 3 bases, the J end by 4 bases, with 10 bases between. Germline values: CDR1 SGHDT, CDR2 YYEEEE. CDR3 residues: CASSSDTITEAFF. The CDR3 nucleotides are TGTGCCAGCAGCTCGGACACAATCACTGAAGCTTTCTTT.

V and J are TRBV18 and TRBJ2-1; D possibly corresponds to TRBD2 (5 bases). Germline CDR1 and CDR2: KGHSH and LQKENI. The CDR3 runs 18 residues. The V gene lost 3 bases and the J gene lost 0 bases, with 18 bases spanning the gap. This CDR3 is CASSPRGQAQHSYNEQFF. The CDR3 DNA reads TGTGCCAGCTCACCTCGAGGGCAGGCCCAGCACTCCTACAATGAGCAGTTCTTC.

The chain recombines TRBV5-1 with TRBJ1-4; D possibly corresponds to TRBD1 (6 bases). The V end lost 5 bases, the J end lost 4 bases, and 15 bases lay between the germline ends. The CDR3 runs 15 residues. Germline CDR1 reads SGHRS; CDR2 reads YFSETQ. The CDR3 DNA reads TGCGCCAGCAGTCCAGGACAGACCAGTAATGAAAAACTGTTTTTT. It translates to CASSPGQTSNEKLFF.

The CDR3 is CASSPPEGGPNTGELFF. Here the CDR3 DNA reads TGTGCCAGCTCACCACCGGAGGGCGGTCCGAACACCGGGGAGCTGTTTTTT. The gene calls are TRBV18 and TRBJ2-2, with D possibly TRBD2 on 6 matching bases. The CDR3 is 17 amino acids. Trimming pared 0 bases from V and 0 bases from J, leaving 11 bases between. Germline CDR1 is KGHSH and CDR2 is LQKENI.

This rearrangement joins TRBV4-2 to TRBJ2-1; TRBD2 is a possible D gene (6 bases). Germline loops: CDR1 LGHNA, CDR2 YNFKEQ. Trimming shortened V by 0 bases and J by 9 bases, and 21 bases separated the two germline ends. The length of the CDR3 is 17 residues. The CDR3 reads CASSQDRWRGGEGEQFF. CDR3 coding DNA: TGTGCCAGCAGCCAAGACCGGTGGAGAGGAGGGGAAGGTGAGCAGTTCTTC.

The chain uses TRBV6-5 and TRBJ1-6; D is undetermined. V was clipped by 6 bases and J by 7 bases, with 13 bases between them. Looked up from germline, CDR1 is MNHEY and CDR2 is SVGAGI. This CDR3 has 14 amino acids. The DNA of the CDR3 is TGTGCCAGCAGAGCTGAGAGCCTCAATTCACCCCTCCACTTT. Translation: CASRAESLNSPLHF.

This chain joins TRBV7-9 and TRBJ1-2; maybe TRBD1 (6 bases). The germline CDR1 and CDR2 sequences are SEHNR and FQNEAQ (reference sequence). The CDR3 runs 13 residues. Trimming took off 1 base at V and 6 bases at J, with 9 bases between the two ends. CDR3 sequence: CASSLETGHGYTF. For the CDR3, the DNA is TGTGCCAGCAGCTTAGAGACAGGCCATGGCTACACCTTC.

The sample holds one count of this clone. The rearrangement joins TRBV27 to TRBJ2-6; no clear D gene. Trimming took 3 bases from V and 1 from J, leaving 4 bases between them. CDR3 length equals 14 residues. Germline V CDR1 and CDR2: MNHEY, SMNVEV (reference sequence). CDR3 DNA sequence: TGTGCCAGCAGTTTTCTGTCTGGGGCCAACGTCCTGACTTTC. It translates to CASSFLSGANVLTF.

The chain combines TRBV6-1 with TRBJ1-4; D remains unclear. Germline CDR1 reads MNHNS; CDR2 reads SASEGT. Trimming stripped 2 bases from V and 5 bases from J, with 9 bases between. This CDR3 is 14 amino acids long. The CDR3 region is CASSESTINEKLFF. In DNA, the CDR3 is TGTGCCAGCAGTGAAAGCACTATAAATGAAAAACTGTTTTTT.

The V and J genes are TRBV5-1 and TRBJ1-1; 10 bases agree with TRBD1. This CDR3 is 15 amino acids long. Trimming took 4 bases from V and 6 from J; bases not matched to a gene: 9. Germline V gene sequence: CDR1 SGHRS, CDR2 YFSETQ. The CDR3, as DNA: TGCGCCAGCAGCCCGGGACAGGGGCTTATGGCTGAAGCTTTCTTT. It yields the protein CASSPGQGLMAEAFF.

The chain carries TRBV7-9 and TRBJ1-3; D ambiguous. V was shortened by 5 bases and J by 3 bases, with 14 bases between the two germline ends. The CDR3 extends over 15 amino acids. Germline lookup yields CDR1 SEHNR and CDR2 FQNEAQ (reference sequence). CDR3 in amino acids: CASSPWEGVGNTIYF. The CDR3 DNA is TGTGCCAGCAGCCCGTGGGAGGGCGTTGGAAACACCATATATTTT.

CDR3 DNA sequence: TGCAGCGTTCTAATGACAGGGGGAAATGAAAAACTGTTTTTT. As protein: CSVLMTGGNEKLFF. The chain employs TRBV29-1 and TRBJ1-4; 9 positions match TRBD1. V dropped 5 bases and J dropped 5; count of bases not matched to a gene: 6. Germline V gene sequence: CDR1 SQVTM, CDR2 ANQGSEA. The CDR3 sequence is 14 residues long.

V usage is TRBV7-9 and J usage is TRBJ1-3; TRBD1 might be the D (6 bases). The CDR3 has 12 amino acids. Trimming left V 6 bases short and J 6 bases short, with 9 bases between. Germline V gene sequence: CDR1 SEHNR, CDR2 FQNEAQ (reference sequence). CDR3 loop: CASRSGQNTIYF. The CDR3, as DNA: TGTGCCAGCAGATCGGGACAAAACACCATATATTTT.

The chain joins TRBV20-1 to TRBJ1-4, with a possible D match to TRBD1 (5 bases). The CDR3 contains 16 residues. Germline V gives CDR1 DFQATT, CDR2 SNEGSKA (reference sequence). Trimming removed 3 bases at V and 0 bases at J, with 14 bases between. The CDR3 here is CSASGGRDATNEKLFF. As DNA, the CDR3 is TGCAGTGCTAGTGGAGGGAGGGACGCAACTAATGAAAAACTGTTTTTT.

The genes are TRBV2 and TRBJ2-1, with 8 bases matching TRBD2. V trimming: 2 bases; J trimming: 9 bases; junction bases outside the gene matches: 9. Germline CDR1 is SNHLY and CDR2 is FYNNEI. The CDR3 sequence is 15 residues long. Written as DNA, the CDR3 is TGTGCCAGCAGTGAACACGGGAGGGCTCGAGGTGAGCAGTTCTTC. It codes for CASSEHGRARGEQFF.

The chain joins TRBV5-1 to TRBJ2-5; perhaps TRBD1 as D (5 bases). The length of the CDR3 is 15 residues. V lost 2 bases and J 1 base, leaving 12 bases between the germline ends. Per the germline V gene, CDR1 is SGHRS and CDR2 is YFSETQ. CDR3 amino acids: CASSFAQGPQETQYF. Written as DNA, the CDR3 is TGCGCCAGCAGCTTCGCCCAGGGCCCCCAAGAGACCCAGTACTTC.

The V and J genes are TRBV5-1 and TRBJ1-2; 7 bases are shared with TRBD1. The V and J ends lost 5 bases and 2 bases, in that order; junction bases with no gene match: 6. This CDR3 is built from 14 residues. Germline V gene data show CDR1 as SGHRS and CDR2 as YFSETQ. CDR3 DNA sequence: TGCGCCAGCAGTCTGCCAGGGGGAAACTATGGCTACACCTTC. It yields the protein CASSLPGGNYGYTF.

The chain links TRBV5-1 to TRBJ2-2, with 9 bases that match TRBD1. Germline loops: CDR1 SGHRS, CDR2 YFSETQ. This CDR3 contains 16 residues. J was trimmed by 4 bases and V by 0 bases; bases with no gene match: 4. Here the CDR3 reads CASSLGGQGVTGELFF. The CDR3 region has the DNA TGCGCCAGCAGCTTGGGGGGACAGGGAGTCACCGGGGAGCTGTTTTTT. The variable domain in full, completed from reference TRBV5-1 and TRBJ2-2, reads KAGVTQTPRYLIKTRGQQVTLSCSPISGHRSVSWYQQTPGQGLQFLFEYFSETQRNKGNFPGRFSGRQFSNSRSEMNVSTLELGDSALYLCASSLGGQGVTGELFFGEGSRLTVL.